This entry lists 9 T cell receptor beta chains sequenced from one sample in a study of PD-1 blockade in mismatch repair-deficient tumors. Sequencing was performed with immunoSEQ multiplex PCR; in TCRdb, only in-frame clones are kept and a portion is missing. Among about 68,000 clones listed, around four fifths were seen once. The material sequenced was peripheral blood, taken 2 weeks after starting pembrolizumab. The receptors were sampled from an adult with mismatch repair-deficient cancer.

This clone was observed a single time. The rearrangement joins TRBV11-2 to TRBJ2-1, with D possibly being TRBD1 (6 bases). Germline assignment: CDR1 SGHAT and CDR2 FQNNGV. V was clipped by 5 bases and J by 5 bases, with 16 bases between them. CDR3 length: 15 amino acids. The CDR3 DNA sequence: TGTGCCAGCAGCACGTTCCCGAGGGGGAACAATGAGCAGTTCTTC. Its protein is CASSTFPRGNNEQFF.

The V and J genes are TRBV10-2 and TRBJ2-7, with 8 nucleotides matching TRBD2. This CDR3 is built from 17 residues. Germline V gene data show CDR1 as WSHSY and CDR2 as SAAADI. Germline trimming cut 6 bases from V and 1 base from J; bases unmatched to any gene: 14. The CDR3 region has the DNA TGCGCCAGCAGGGACGTCTTTAGCGGGAAGTCATCCTACGAGCAGTACTTC. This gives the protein CASRDVFSGKSSYEQYF.

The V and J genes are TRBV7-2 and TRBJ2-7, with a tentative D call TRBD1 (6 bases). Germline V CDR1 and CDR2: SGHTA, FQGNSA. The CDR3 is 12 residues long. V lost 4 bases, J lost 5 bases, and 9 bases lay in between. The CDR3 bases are TGTGCCAGCAGCTACAGGGACCACGAGCAGTACTTC. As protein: CASSYRDHEQYF.

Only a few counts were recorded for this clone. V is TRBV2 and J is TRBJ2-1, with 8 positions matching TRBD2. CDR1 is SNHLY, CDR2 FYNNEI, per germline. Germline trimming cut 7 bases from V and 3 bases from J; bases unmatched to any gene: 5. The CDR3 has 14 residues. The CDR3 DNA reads TGTGCCAGCATAAGCGGGAGCGACTACAATGAGCAGTTCTTC. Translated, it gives CASISGSDYNEQFF.

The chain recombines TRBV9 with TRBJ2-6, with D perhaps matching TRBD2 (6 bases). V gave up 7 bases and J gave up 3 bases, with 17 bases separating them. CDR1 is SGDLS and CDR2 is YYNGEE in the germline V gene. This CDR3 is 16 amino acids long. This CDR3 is CASSARGGGGANVLTF. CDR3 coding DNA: TGTGCCAGCTCAGCACGGGGAGGTGGTGGGGCCAACGTCCTGACTTTC.

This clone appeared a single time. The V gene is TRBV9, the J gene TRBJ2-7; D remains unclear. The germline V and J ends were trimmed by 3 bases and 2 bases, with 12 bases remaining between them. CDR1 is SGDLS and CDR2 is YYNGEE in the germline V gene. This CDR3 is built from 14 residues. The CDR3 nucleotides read TGTGCCAGCAGCGCCCATGGAACCACCTACGAGCAGTACTTC. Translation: CASSAHGTTYEQYF.

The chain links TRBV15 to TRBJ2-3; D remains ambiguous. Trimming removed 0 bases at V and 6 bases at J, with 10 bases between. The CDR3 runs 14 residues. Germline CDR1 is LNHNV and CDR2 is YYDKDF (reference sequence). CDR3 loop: CATSRDEESDTQYF. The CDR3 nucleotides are TGTGCCACCAGCAGAGATGAAGAATCCGATACGCAGTATTTT.

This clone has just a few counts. CDR3 protein: CASGSTSYEQYF. In nucleotides, the CDR3 is TGTGCCAGCGGGAGCACGTCCTACGAGCAGTACTTC. This chain joins TRBV6-1 and TRBJ2-7; D may be TRBD2 (5 bases). Germline V gives CDR1 MNHNS, CDR2 SASEGT. Trimming removed 8 bases from V and 1 base from J, with 9 bases in between. The length of the CDR3 is 12 residues.

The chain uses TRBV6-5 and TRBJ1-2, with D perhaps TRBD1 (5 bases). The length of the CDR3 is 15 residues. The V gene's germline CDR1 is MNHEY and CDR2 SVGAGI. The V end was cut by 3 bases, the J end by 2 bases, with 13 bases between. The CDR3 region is CASSYTAWGNYGYTF. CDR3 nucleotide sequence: TGTGCCAGCAGTTATACGGCCTGGGGCAACTATGGCTACACCTTC.